This T cell receptor (beta chain) was recorded in a study of blood T cell repertoires in COVID-19. As for the study in general: The origin of the acute and convalescent COVID-19 samples was the United States, Italy and Spain. PBMCs, B-cell-depleted T cells, or T cells provided the cDNA or gDNA that made up the material.

Per the original methods: By means of reference gene primer amplification, nucleated cell counts were estimated. This table comes from immunoSEQ multiplex PCR, and its TCRdb copy is limited to in-frame clones, with some not included. The V and J calls and the clone size are those of that table, but D and trimming were determined from the DNA. The repertoire holds about 65,000 clones, with approximately 75% as singletons. With 5 bases clipped from V and 4 bases from J, the junction kept 5 bases outside the gene matches. Germline CDR1 and CDR2: SGHVS and FQNEAQ. There are 15 residues in the CDR3. Material: peripheral blood. This sequence joins TRBV7-8 and TRBJ2-2, with 9 bases matching TRBD1. The receptor's source is an elderly man with acute or convalescent COVID-19. The CDR3 DNA reads as TGTGCCAGCAGCCGGGACAGGGCAGGCACCGGGGAGCTGTTTTTT. Protein sequence: CASSRDRAGTGELFF.